This passage covers 7 T cell receptor beta chains from one sample sequenced in a study of blood T cells in healthy people across ages. A second PCR, run for about 7 to 12 cycles, used a sample-barcoded 5' primer plus a J-beta primer mix. TCRdb reprocessed the 5' RACE reads via MiXCR and lists one record per CDR3 protein. The sample lists roughly 1.6 million distinct CDR3 sequences, roughly 30% occurring once. The specimen was blood. The receptors derive from a woman in her 30s in good health.

This CDR3 is CATRGEGEYEQYF. The CDR3 bases are TGTGCCACCCGAGGGGAGGGCGAATACGAGCAGTACTTC. V and J are TRBV24-1 and TRBJ2-7; 7 nucleotides line up with TRBD2. The V and J ends lost 9 bases and 4 bases, in that order; junction bases with no gene match: 8. This CDR3 is 13 amino acids long. CDR1 is KGHDR, CDR2 SFDVKD, per germline.

J is TRBJ1-2 and V is TRBV4-1, with 9 positions matching TRBD1. CDR1 and CDR2 (germline): MGHRA, YSYEKL. The V gene end was trimmed by 3 bases and the J gene end by 5 bases; junction bases not matched to a gene: 4. This CDR3 comprises 14 residues. CDR3 in amino acids: CASSQPGTGYGYTF. CDR3 nucleotides: TGCGCCAGCAGCCAGCCCGGGACAGGGTATGGCTACACCTTC.

The V gene is TRBV4-1, the J gene TRBJ1-6, with D maybe TRBD1 (6 bases). V was shortened by 0 bases and J by 10 bases, with 13 bases between the two germline ends. CDR3 size: 15 residues. Germline CDR1 is MGHRA and CDR2 is YSYEKL. CDR3 bases: TGCGCCAGCAGCCAAGATACAGGGATAGGGTCACCCCTCCACTTT. It encodes CASSQDTGIGSPLHF.

The table lists this clonotype with a few counts. The chain has TRBV20-1 and TRBJ2-7; 11 bases align to TRBD2. With 7 bases clipped from V and 0 bases from J, the junction kept 11 bases outside the gene matches. The CDR3 runs to 16 residues. Germline CDR1 reads DFQATT; CDR2 reads SNEGSKA (reference sequence). The CDR3 reads CSVLAGGPTYSYEQYF. The CDR3 nucleotides are TGCAGTGTTTTAGCGGGAGGGCCTACTTACTCCTACGAGCAGTACTTC.

The gene calls are TRBV4-1 and TRBJ2-7; D might be TRBD2 (5 bases). Per germline, CDR1 MGHRA and CDR2 YSYEKL. The germline V and J ends were trimmed by 5 bases and 1 base, with 12 bases remaining between them. This CDR3 is 14 amino acids long. DNA of the CDR3: TGCGCCAGCAGCGGAGGAATAGGGTCCTACGAGCAGTACTTC. It specifies CASSGGIGSYEQYF.

In this sample, this clonotype turned up many times. The rearrangement uses TRBV27 and TRBJ2-1; 7 bases agree with TRBD2. The germline CDR1 and CDR2 sequences are MNHEY and SMNVEV (reference sequence). This CDR3 contains 14 residues. Losses at the gene ends were 0 bases for V and 6 bases for J; bases not matched to a gene: 2. In DNA form, the CDR3 reads TGTGCCAGCAGTTTATCTCCGGGGGGCAATGAGCAGTTCTTC. The encoded protein is CASSLSPGGNEQFF.

The V call is TRBV28, the J call TRBJ2-3; unclear D gene. The germline CDR1 and CDR2 sequences are MDHEN and SYDVKM. Trimming left V 1 base short and J 5 bases short, with 4 bases between. The CDR3 loop spans 12 amino acids. The CDR3 sequence: CASSLFQDTQYF. The DNA of the CDR3 is TGTGCCAGCAGTTTATTTCAAGATACGCAGTATTTT.